This T cell receptor beta chain was retrieved from a study of cytomegalovirus exposure and HLA in healthy donors. On the study more broadly: The roughly 110 validation repertoires matched the 666 first-cohort repertoires in platform, a later analysis reported. Overall study results and limits: Researchers counted 164 TCR beta chains as cytomegalovirus-associated. While the bulk of TCR sequences proved rare, some public TCRs turned up in many donors.

Germline V gene data show CDR1 as MDHEN and CDR2 as SYDVKM. Trimming cost V 3 bases and J 7 bases, with 6 bases left between them. The CDR3 runs to 12 residues. TCRdb keeps only in-frame clones here, not all; method: immunoSEQ multiplex PCR. The data hold some 170,000 clones, with roughly nine tenths observed a single time. Remarks on this clone: Its antigen is not known.

The sequence was collected from a woman aged 25 to 39 in good health and CMV-seronegative. The chain employs TRBV28 and TRBJ2-2; no clear D gene. Source material: PBMCs. The CDR3 DNA reads TGTGCCAGCAGTTTTTTCGGCGGGGAGCTGTTTTTT. Encoded protein: CASSFFGGELFF.